This passage covers 15 T cell receptor beta chains from one sample sequenced in a study of OX40 agonist ivuxolimab in advanced cancers. Method: immunoSEQ multiplex PCR; TCRdb's copy keeps in-frame clones and lacks some. Among some 28,000 clones listed, approximately 83% were seen once. The sample was CD4+ or CD8+ T cells sorted from blood, taken in a trial of the OX40 agonist ivuxolimab. These receptors were collected from an adult with an advanced solid tumor such as melanoma, head and neck, liver or kidney cancer.

The V call is TRBV18, the J call TRBJ1-2; no clear D gene. The CDR3 is 12 amino acids. Between the trimmed V and J ends, which lost 2 bases and 8 bases, there was a span of 9 bases. Germline V gene lookup returns CDR1 KGHSH and CDR2 LQKENI. CDR3 in DNA: TGTGCCAGCTCACCATCTGGAGCAGGCTACACCTTC. It specifies CASSPSGAGYTF.

This rearrangement joins TRBV27 to TRBJ2-7; D might be TRBD1 or TRBD2, each matching 5 bases. CDR3 length: 16 residues. Germline V CDR1 and CDR2: MNHEY, SMNVEV (reference sequence). V was trimmed by 3 bases and J by 3 bases, leaving 18 bases between them. CDR3 sequence (DNA): TGTGCCAGCAGTTTCCGGGGACCGTCGACCCTCTACGAGCAGTACTTC. This encodes CASSFRGPSTLYEQYF.

This clone was counted only a few times. This sequence joins TRBV28 and TRBJ2-7, with D perhaps TRBD1 or TRBD2 (6 bases each). This CDR3 has 14 residues. The germline CDR1 and CDR2 sequences are MDHEN and SYDVKM. V was clipped by 7 bases and J by 2 bases, with 15 bases between them. CDR3: CASTTTGTAYEQYF. In nucleotides, the CDR3 is TGTGCCAGCACCACCACAGGGACTGCCTACGAGCAGTACTTC.

V and J are TRBV6-1 and TRBJ2-7; D ambiguous. Germline CDR1 reads MNHNS; CDR2 reads SASEGT. The CDR3 has 13 residues. Trimming left V 3 bases short and J 1 base short, with 7 bases between. The CDR3: CASSEGLSYEQYF. DNA of the CDR3: TGTGCCAGCAGTGAGGGGTTATCCTACGAGCAGTACTTC.

The chain is built from TRBV7-6 and TRBJ2-2, with D unresolved. V dropped 1 base and J dropped 1 base, with 10 bases sitting between them. Germline loops: CDR1 SGHVS, CDR2 FNYEAQ. The CDR3 spans 16 residues. The CDR3 loop reads CASSLVRTGNTGELFF. DNA of the CDR3: TGTGCCAGCAGCTTAGTCAGGACGGGGAACACCGGGGAGCTGTTTTTT.

CDR3 DNA sequence: TGTGCCAGCCAGGGGGCCAGGGAGACCCAGTACTTC. It encodes CASQGARETQYF. The genes are TRBV2 and TRBJ2-5; 8 bases are shared with TRBD1. In germline, CDR1 is SNHLY, CDR2 FYNNEI. V was clipped by 8 bases and J by 5 bases; unmatched bases: 4. The CDR3 covers 12 residues.

V usage is TRBV5-4 and J usage is TRBJ1-2; D gene uncertain. CDR3 size: 14 residues. The germline V gene has CDR1 SGHNT and CDR2 YYREEE (reference sequence). The V gene lost 6 bases and the J gene lost 1 base, with 13 bases spanning the gap. CDR3 region: CASIPDGYNYGYTF. As DNA, the CDR3 is TGTGCCAGCATCCCGGACGGATATAACTATGGCTACACCTTC.

The V call is TRBV5-1, the J call TRBJ2-5; perhaps D is TRBD1 or TRBD2 (5 bases each). The J call may be mistaken, given a closer DNA end match to TRBJ2-7. Germline V lookup: CDR1 SGHRS, CDR2 YFSETQ. The CDR3 contains 17 residues. Here the CDR3 DNA reads TGCGCCAGCAGCTTGGTGTCTCCGGGGACCAACTCCTACGAGCAGTACTTC. This gives the protein CASSLVSPGTNSYEQYF.

This clone was seen just once. V usage is TRBV19 and J usage is TRBJ1-5, with D uncertain. The CDR3 is 15 residues long. CDR1 and CDR2 (germline): LNHDA, SQIVND (reference sequence). V was cut by 3 bases and J by 5 bases, with 14 bases left in between. As DNA, the CDR3 is TGTGCCAGTAGTATTGGGCCAGGAGGTTATCAGCCCCAGCATTTT. Protein sequence: CASSIGPGGYQPQHF.

The chain couples TRBV27 to TRBJ2-5, with D unclear. Trimming removed 6 bases from V and 4 bases from J, with 15 bases in between. The germline gives CDR1 MNHEY, CDR2 SMNVEV (reference sequence). The CDR3 runs 14 residues. This chain's CDR3 is CASSSSGPRETQYF. CDR3 sequence (DNA): TGTGCCAGCAGCTCCTCTGGGCCCAGAGAGACCCAGTACTTC.

The chain uses TRBV11-2 and TRBJ2-3; possible D gene TRBD2, 6 bases. Germline CDR1 SGHAT, CDR2 FQNNGV. V dropped 7 bases and J dropped 4 bases, with 12 bases sitting between them. The CDR3 loop spans 13 amino acids. CDR3 nucleotides: TGTGCCAGCATACCCATAGCGGCAGATACGCAGTATTTT. Its translation: CASIPIAADTQYF.

This rearrangement joins TRBV19 to TRBJ2-3; TRBD2 aligns across 11 bases. V lost 4 bases to trimming and J lost 0 bases; unmatched junction nucleotides: 3. Looked up from germline, CDR1 is LNHDA and CDR2 is SQIVND (reference sequence). The CDR3 totals 16 residues. The CDR3 DNA sequence: TGTGCCAGTAGTACGCTAGCGGGGGGAAGCACAGATACGCAGTATTTT. Translating gives CASSTLAGGSTDTQYF.

A note on this clone: Relative to the germline gene, one junction end is altered; a read error may explain this. The chain carries TRBV6-5 and TRBJ1-4; D gene ambiguous. This CDR3 is built from 14 residues. Per germline, CDR1 MNHEY and CDR2 SVGAGI. The DNA for the CDR3 is TGTGCCAGCAGTGAAAGGGTACCCGGTGAAAAACTGCTTTTT. This gives the protein CASSERVPGEKLLF.

The chain recombines TRBV19 with TRBJ1-2, with unresolved D. Trimming left V 5 bases short and J 8 bases short, with 9 bases between. Germline loops: CDR1 LNHDA, CDR2 SQIVND (reference sequence). The CDR3 is 11 residues long. The CDR3 sequence: CASSPCQGYTF. The CDR3 DNA is TGTGCCAGTAGTCCATGCCAAGGCTACACCTTC.

The chain is built from TRBV28 and TRBJ2-7; 9 bases align to TRBD1. Germline V gene lookup returns CDR1 MDHEN and CDR2 SYDVKM. V trimming: 9 bases; J trimming: 1 base; junction bases outside the gene matches: 16. CDR3 length: 17 residues. The CDR3 protein is CASRSPLRGQGSYEQYF. The CDR3 DNA sequence: TGTGCCAGTCGTTCCCCACTGAGGGGACAGGGATCCTACGAGCAGTACTTC.